The T cell receptor beta chain under discussion was sequenced for a study of cytomegalovirus exposure and HLA in healthy donors. This clone is a singleton in its sample. Its antigen is as yet unknown. Study-wide points: Based on reports, TCR beta sequences accurately predicted HLA-A and HLA-B alleles for most subjects. Productive rates of about 87% or about 30% were seen for most TCR beta V segments in an earlier analysis.

The PCR used 60 Vbeta and 13 Jbeta primers. This table comes from immunoSEQ multiplex PCR, and its TCRdb copy is limited to in-frame clones, with some not included. The sample includes over 85,000 clones, 73% of them seen just once. Germline assignment: CDR1 MNHEY and CDR2 SVGAGI. The CDR3 is 14 residues long. Germline trimming cut 6 bases from V and 3 bases from J; bases unmatched to any gene: 6. This receptor was identified in a man in his forties in good health and CMV-seronegative. The sequencing input was PBMCs. The chain carries TRBV6-5 and TRBJ1-1, with TRBD1 identical over 8 bases. The CDR3 loop reads CASSRQGWDTEAFF. DNA of the CDR3: TGTGCCAGCAGCAGACAGGGGTGGGACACTGAAGCTTTCTTT.